A selection of T cell receptor beta chains follows, all from one sample in a study of cytomegalovirus exposure and HLA in healthy donors. TCRdb's table, derived via immunoSEQ multiplex PCR, lists solely in-frame clones and lacks some. The repertoire consists of 250,000 to 300,000 clones, with around nine tenths occurring once and the leading ten covering around 1.7%. What was sequenced was PBMCs. Receptors were obtained from a girl aged 2 to 10 in good health and CMV-seronegative. CDR3s include the opening cysteine and the closing phenylalanine or tryptophan. A D gene is named only where the DNA matches it firmly. Clone size is stated in some rows and not others, as once, few, many or a class when expanded.

j_call: TRBJ2-1; v_call: TRBV7-3; d_call: TRBD2; clone_size: .; cdr3_nt: TGTGCCAGCAGCTTAATGGGTAGCGGGGGGGCCGGAGAGCAGTTCTTC; cdr3_aa: CASSLMGSGGAGEQFF
j_call: TRBJ1-2; v_call: TRBV10-3; d_call: TRBD1; clone_size: .; cdr3_nt: TGTGCCATCCCCGGACAGGGGGGTGGCTACACCTTC; cdr3_aa: CAIPGQGGGYTF
j_call: TRBJ2-3; v_call: TRBV2; d_call: .; clone_size: .; cdr3_nt: TGTGCCAGCGCCCGGGGGACCTACACAGATACGCAGTATTTT; cdr3_aa: CASARGTYTDTQYF
j_call: TRBJ1-6; v_call: TRBV5-5; d_call: .; clone_size: .; cdr3_nt: TGTGCCAGCAGCTTCACCTATAATTCACCCCTCCACTTT; cdr3_aa: CASSFTYNSPLHF
j_call: TRBJ2-4; v_call: TRBV13; d_call: TRBD1; clone_size: .; cdr3_nt: TGTGCCAGCAGCCCGACAGGGGCGTCAGCCAAAAACATTCAGTACTTC; cdr3_aa: CASSPTGASAKNIQYF
j_call: TRBJ2-3; v_call: TRBV9; d_call: .; clone_size: .; cdr3_nt: TGTGCCAGCAGCGTCGGGGAGGCTAGCACAGATACGCAGTATTTT; cdr3_aa: CASSVGEASTDTQYF
j_call: TRBJ2-3; v_call: TRBV5-1; d_call: .; clone_size: .; cdr3_nt: TGCGCCAGCAGCTTGGAGGGAAGCGGTAGCACAGATACGCAGTATTTT; cdr3_aa: CASSLEGSGSTDTQYF
j_call: TRBJ1-2; v_call: TRBV6-5; d_call: .; clone_size: .; cdr3_nt: TGTGCCAGCAGTAACAGGGTCGATGGCTACACCTTC; cdr3_aa: CASSNRVDGYTF
j_call: TRBJ2-1; v_call: TRBV7-9; d_call: .; clone_size: .; cdr3_nt: TGTGCCAGCAGCCTATGGGGGCCCCTGTCGAATGAGCAGTTCTTC; cdr3_aa: CASSLWGPLSNEQFF
j_call: TRBJ2-2; v_call: TRBV7-2; d_call: TRBD2; clone_size: .; cdr3_nt: TGTGCCAGCAGCGCGACTAGCGGGAAAACCGGGGAGCTGTTTTTT; cdr3_aa: CASSATSGKTGELFF
j_call: TRBJ1-4; v_call: TRBV29-1; d_call: TRBD1; clone_size: once; cdr3_nt: TGCAGCGTCGTGACAGGGGGAAGTGAAAAACTGTTTTTT; cdr3_aa: CSVVTGGSEKLFF
j_call: TRBJ1-2; v_call: TRBV6-1; d_call: .; clone_size: .; cdr3_nt: TGTGCCAGCAGTGAATTTAGAGAAACGAACTATGGCTACACCTTC; cdr3_aa: CASSEFRETNYGYTF
j_call: TRBJ2-7; v_call: TRBV14; d_call: .; clone_size: .; cdr3_nt: TGTGCCAGCAGCCCCTTCGGAGTCTACGAGCAGTACTTC; cdr3_aa: CASSPFGVYEQYF
j_call: TRBJ2-7; v_call: TRBV28; d_call: .; clone_size: .; cdr3_nt: TGTGCCAGCACCTCTCCCGCAGGCTCCTACGAGCAGTACTTC; cdr3_aa: CASTSPAGSYEQYF
j_call: TRBJ2-3; v_call: TRBV6-5; d_call: TRBD1; clone_size: .; cdr3_nt: TGTGCCAGCAGTAAGGGACAGGGGTGGACAGATACGCAGTATTTT; cdr3_aa: CASSKGQGWTDTQYF
j_call: TRBJ2-3; v_call: TRBV5-4; d_call: TRBD2; clone_size: .; cdr3_nt: TGTGCCAGCAGCCCCCCTCCACTAGCGGGAGGGCGCACAGATACGCAGTATTTT; cdr3_aa: CASSPPPLAGGRTDTQYF
j_call: TRBJ2-1; v_call: TRBV5-1; d_call: TRBD2; clone_size: .; cdr3_nt: TGCGCCAGCAGCTTCGGACTAGCGGGCTTTTTCAATGAGCAGTTCTTC; cdr3_aa: CASSFGLAGFFNEQFF
j_call: TRBJ2-1; v_call: TRBV10-3; d_call: TRBD2; clone_size: .; cdr3_nt: TGTGCCATCAGTGAGTCGGGGACTAGCGGGATGTACAATGAGCAGTTCTTC; cdr3_aa: CAISESGTSGMYNEQFF
j_call: TRBJ2-1; v_call: TRBV5-1; d_call: TRBD1; clone_size: once; cdr3_nt: TGCGCCAGCAGCTGGGACAGTAACAATGAGCAGTTCTTC; cdr3_aa: CASSWDSNNEQFF
j_call: TRBJ2-2; v_call: TRBV25-1; d_call: TRBD1; clone_size: .; cdr3_nt: TGTGCCAGCAGTGACCCGGGACAGGGGAACACCGGGGAGCTGTTTTTT; cdr3_aa: CASSDPGQGNTGELFF
j_call: TRBJ2-3; v_call: TRBV7-2; d_call: TRBD2; clone_size: .; cdr3_nt: TGTGCCAGCAGCCCGCGGACTAGCCAGGAGACGCAGTATTTT; cdr3_aa: CASSPRTSQETQYF
j_call: TRBJ2-6; v_call: TRBV9; d_call: .; clone_size: once; cdr3_nt: TGTGCCAGCAGCGTAGGTTGGGCAGGGGCCTTCTCTGGGGCCAACGTCCTGACTTTC; cdr3_aa: CASSVGWAGAFSGANVLTF
j_call: TRBJ1-5; v_call: TRBV7-5; d_call: .; clone_size: .; cdr3_nt: TGTGTCAGAAGCTTAGGTACGAGACAGGGTCAGCCCCAGCATTTT; cdr3_aa: CVRSLGTRQGQPQHF
j_call: TRBJ2-1; v_call: TRBV7-2; d_call: .; clone_size: .; cdr3_nt: TGTGCCAGCAGCTCTCATCGGGGGGCGATACCCTACAATGAGCAGTTCTTC; cdr3_aa: CASSSHRGAIPYNEQFF
j_call: TRBJ1-1; v_call: TRBV7-9; d_call: TRBD1; clone_size: .; cdr3_nt: TGTGCCAGCAGCTTAGTGACCGGGACAGGGCGAGAGACTGAAGCTTTCTTT; cdr3_aa: CASSLVTGTGRETEAFF
j_call: TRBJ1-2; v_call: TRBV28; d_call: .; clone_size: .; cdr3_nt: TGTGCCAGCAGTCCTGGGGGAGGCCGGGGGAGGTATGGCTACACCTTC; cdr3_aa: CASSPGGGRGRYGYTF
j_call: TRBJ2-1; v_call: TRBV19; d_call: TRBD2; clone_size: .; cdr3_nt: TGTGCCACCTCTAGCGGAAATGAGCAGTTCTTC; cdr3_aa: CATSSGNEQFF
j_call: TRBJ1-2; v_call: TRBV2; d_call: TRBD1; clone_size: once; cdr3_nt: TGTGCCAGCCAAGGGACAGCTGTGCGTGGCTACACCTTC; cdr3_aa: CASQGTAVRGYTF
j_call: TRBJ2-7; v_call: TRBV5-8; d_call: .; clone_size: .; cdr3_nt: TGTGCCAGCAGCTTGGCCAGGGGTGCCTCCTACGAGCAGTACTTC; cdr3_aa: CASSLARGASYEQYF
j_call: TRBJ1-1; v_call: TRBV27; d_call: TRBD1; clone_size: .; cdr3_nt: TGTGCCAGCAGTCCCGGGACAGGGGGTTTGAACACTGAAGCTTTCTTT; cdr3_aa: CASSPGTGGLNTEAFF
j_call: TRBJ2-3; v_call: TRBV7-6; d_call: TRBD2; clone_size: .; cdr3_nt: TGTGCCAGCAGCTTAGGACTAGCGGGAGGGCCGTGGACAGATACGCAGTATTTT; cdr3_aa: CASSLGLAGGPWTDTQYF
j_call: TRBJ1-4; v_call: TRBV28; d_call: .; clone_size: .; cdr3_nt: TGTGCCAGCAGTTCCTTCAATGAAAAACTGTTTTTT; cdr3_aa: CASSSFNEKLFF
j_call: TRBJ1-1; v_call: TRBV7-9; d_call: .; clone_size: .; cdr3_nt: TGTGCCAGCAGCCCCGTTCTCACTGAAGCTTTCTTT; cdr3_aa: CASSPVLTEAFF
j_call: TRBJ2-1; v_call: TRBV4-2; d_call: .; clone_size: .; cdr3_nt: TGTGCCAGCAGCCAAGATTTGAGGCGGGGCGGGGTGAGTGAGCAGTTCTTC; cdr3_aa: CASSQDLRRGGVSEQFF
j_call: TRBJ2-3; v_call: TRBV5-1; d_call: .; clone_size: .; cdr3_nt: TGCGCCAGCAGCTTGATAGGCAGGGGGGACACAGATACGCAGTATTTT; cdr3_aa: CASSLIGRGDTDTQYF
j_call: TRBJ1-1; v_call: TRBV29-1; d_call: TRBD1; clone_size: .; cdr3_nt: TGCAGCGTTGCCGGGACAGCAGCTTTCTTT; cdr3_aa: CSVAGTAAFF
j_call: TRBJ2-5; v_call: TRBV7-2; d_call: .; clone_size: .; cdr3_nt: TGTGCCAGCAGCTTAGCCCAGGAGACCCAGTACTTC; cdr3_aa: CASSLAQETQYF
j_call: TRBJ1-2; v_call: TRBV28; d_call: TRBD1; clone_size: once; cdr3_nt: TGTGCCAGCAGTCCGGGACAGGGGGCGAGGTGGGAAAACGACGAGGGCTACACCTTC; cdr3_aa: CASSPGQGARWENDEGYTF
j_call: TRBJ1-1; v_call: TRBV5-6; d_call: TRBD1; clone_size: .; cdr3_nt: TGTGCCAGCAGCTTCAACCTGGGACAGGTTATGAACACTGAAGCTTTCTTT; cdr3_aa: CASSFNLGQVMNTEAFF
j_call: TRBJ1-4; v_call: TRBV13; d_call: TRBD1; clone_size: .; cdr3_nt: TGTGCCAGCAGCTTAAGGGGGACAGGAGATGGAAATCGTAGAGCAACTAATGAAAAACTGTTTTTT; cdr3_aa: CASSLRGTGDGNRRATNEKLFF
j_call: TRBJ2-7; v_call: TRBV5-4; d_call: TRBD1; clone_size: .; cdr3_nt: TGTGCCAGCAGCCGACAGGGTCCCGACGGCTACGAGCAGTACTTC; cdr3_aa: CASSRQGPDGYEQYF
j_call: TRBJ2-2; v_call: TRBV5-1; d_call: .; clone_size: .; cdr3_nt: TGCGCCAGCAGCCCGGACTTTCAGAACACCGGGGAGCTGTTTTTT; cdr3_aa: CASSPDFQNTGELFF
j_call: TRBJ2-7; v_call: TRBV28; d_call: .; clone_size: .; cdr3_nt: TGTGCCAGCAGTTTTAGCTTAACGGGTTATGTCTCCTACGAGCAGTACTTC; cdr3_aa: CASSFSLTGYVSYEQYF
j_call: TRBJ2-1; v_call: TRBV6-5; d_call: TRBD2; clone_size: .; cdr3_nt: TGTGCCAGCAGTTTTAGCGGGGGGTACAATGAGCAGTTCTTC; cdr3_aa: CASSFSGGYNEQFF
j_call: TRBJ1-6; v_call: TRBV2; d_call: TRBD1; clone_size: .; cdr3_nt: TGTGCCAGCAGAGGGAGGACAGGGGGTAATTCACCCCTCCACTTT; cdr3_aa: CASRGRTGGNSPLHF
j_call: TRBJ2-2; v_call: TRBV10-2; d_call: .; clone_size: .; cdr3_nt: TGCGCCGCCCGCCGAGACACCGGGGAGCTGTTTTTT; cdr3_aa: CAARRDTGELFF
j_call: TRBJ2-1; v_call: TRBV27; d_call: TRBD1; clone_size: .; cdr3_nt: TGTGCCAGCAGTTTATTGACAGGGACCTACAATGAGCAGTTCTTC; cdr3_aa: CASSLLTGTYNEQFF
j_call: TRBJ2-7; v_call: TRBV2; d_call: .; clone_size: .; cdr3_nt: TGTGCCAGCAAAGAGGGGGGGGGCGACGAGCAGTACTTC; cdr3_aa: CASKEGGGDEQYF
j_call: TRBJ2-5; v_call: TRBV5-1; d_call: TRBD2; clone_size: .; cdr3_nt: TGCGCCAGCAGCTTGGGGGTTAGCGGGTACCAAGAGACCCAGTACTTC; cdr3_aa: CASSLGVSGYQETQYF
j_call: TRBJ1-5; v_call: TRBV9; d_call: .; clone_size: .; cdr3_nt: TGTGCCAGCAGCCCCAGGGGTTTTAGCAATCAGCCCCAGCATTTT; cdr3_aa: CASSPRGFSNQPQHF
j_call: TRBJ2-7; v_call: TRBV14; d_call: .; clone_size: .; cdr3_nt: TGTGCCAGCAGCCCGACTAGAAGCGAGCAGTACTTC; cdr3_aa: CASSPTRSEQYF
j_call: TRBJ2-7; v_call: TRBV9; d_call: TRBD2; clone_size: few; cdr3_nt: TGTGCCAGCAGCGCTAGCGGGGGGGCCTACGAGCAGTACTTC; cdr3_aa: CASSASGGAYEQYF
j_call: TRBJ2-2; v_call: TRBV5-1; d_call: TRBD1; clone_size: once; cdr3_nt: TGCGCCAGCAGCTTGGATCCGGGACAGCCTAACACCGGGGAGCTGTTTTTT; cdr3_aa: CASSLDPGQPNTGELFF